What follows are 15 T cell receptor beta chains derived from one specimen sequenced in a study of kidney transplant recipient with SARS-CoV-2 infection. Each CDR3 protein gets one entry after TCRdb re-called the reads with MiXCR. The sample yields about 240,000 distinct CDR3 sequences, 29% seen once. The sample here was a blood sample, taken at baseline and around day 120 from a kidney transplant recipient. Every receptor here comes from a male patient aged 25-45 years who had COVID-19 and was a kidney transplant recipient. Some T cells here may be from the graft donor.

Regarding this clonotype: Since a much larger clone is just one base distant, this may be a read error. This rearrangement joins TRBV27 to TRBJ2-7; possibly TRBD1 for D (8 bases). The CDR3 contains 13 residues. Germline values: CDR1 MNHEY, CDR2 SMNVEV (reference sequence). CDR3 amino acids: CATSEDRDYEQHF. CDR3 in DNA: TGTGCCACCTCAGAGGACAGGGACTACGAGCAGCACTTC.

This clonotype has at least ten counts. CDR3 protein: CASSEGGTAKNIQYF. DNA of the CDR3: TGTGCCAGCAGCGAGGGAGGTACGGCCAAAAACATTCAGTACTTC. The rearrangement links TRBV14 to TRBJ2-4, with D possibly TRBD2 on 6 matching bases. V lost 5 bases and J 1 base, leaving 12 bases between the germline ends. The CDR3 is 15 amino acids. Germline values: CDR1 SGHDN, CDR2 FVKESK. The whole variable domain, filled in from reference TRBV14 and TRBJ2-4, reads EAGVTQFPSHSVIEKGQTVTLRCDPISGHDNLYWYRRVMGKEIKFLLHFVKESKQDESGMPNNRFLAERTGGTYSTLKVQPAELEDSGVYFCASSEGGTAKNIQYFGAGTRLSVL.

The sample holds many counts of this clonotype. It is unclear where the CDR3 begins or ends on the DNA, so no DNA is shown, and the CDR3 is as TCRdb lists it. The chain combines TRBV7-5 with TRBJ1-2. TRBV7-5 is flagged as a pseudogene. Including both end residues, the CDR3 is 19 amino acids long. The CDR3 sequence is CISVPEYLIEVGKTYGYTF.

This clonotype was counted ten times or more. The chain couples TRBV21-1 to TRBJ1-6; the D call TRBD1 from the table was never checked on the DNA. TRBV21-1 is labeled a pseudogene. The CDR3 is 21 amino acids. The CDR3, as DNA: TGTGCCAGCAGCAGTCCCCACCCGACAGGGTCAAAAAGCTCCTATAATTCACCCCTCCACTTT. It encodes CASSSPHPTGSKSSYNSPLHF.

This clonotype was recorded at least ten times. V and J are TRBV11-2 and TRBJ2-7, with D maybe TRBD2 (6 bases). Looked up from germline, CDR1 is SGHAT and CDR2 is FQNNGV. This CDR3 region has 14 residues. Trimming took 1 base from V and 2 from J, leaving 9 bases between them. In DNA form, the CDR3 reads TGTGCCAGCAGCTTAGCCACGGGAGCCTACGAGCAGTACTTC. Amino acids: CASSLATGAYEQYF.

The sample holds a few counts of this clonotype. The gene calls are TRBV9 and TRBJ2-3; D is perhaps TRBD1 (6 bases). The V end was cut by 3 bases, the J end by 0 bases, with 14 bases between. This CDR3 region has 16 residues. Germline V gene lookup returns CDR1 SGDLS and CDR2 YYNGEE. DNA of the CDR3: TGTGCCAGCAGCGCCGGACAGAGTATTAGCACAGATACGCAGTATTTT. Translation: CASSAGQSISTDTQYF.

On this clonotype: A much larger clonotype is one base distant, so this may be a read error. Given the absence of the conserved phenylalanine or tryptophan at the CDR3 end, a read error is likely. The CDR3 protein is CASSGRGRSRKTYGYTL. CDR3 nucleotides: TGCGCCAGCAGTGGCCGGGGAAGATCGCGAAAGACCTATGGCTACACCTTA. The chain combines TRBV10-1 with TRBJ1-2; no reliable D call. The CDR3 has 17 residues. Trimming stripped 4 bases from V and 4 bases from J, with 22 bases between. CDR1 is WNHNN, CDR2 SYGVQD, per germline (reference sequence).

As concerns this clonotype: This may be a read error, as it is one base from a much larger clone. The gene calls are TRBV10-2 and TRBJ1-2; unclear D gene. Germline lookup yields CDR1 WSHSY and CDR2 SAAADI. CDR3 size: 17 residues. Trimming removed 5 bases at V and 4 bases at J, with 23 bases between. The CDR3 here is CASSMSSTSRKTYGYTF. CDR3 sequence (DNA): TGCGCCAGCAGTATGTCCAGCACTTCTAGAAAGACCTATGGCTACACCTTC.

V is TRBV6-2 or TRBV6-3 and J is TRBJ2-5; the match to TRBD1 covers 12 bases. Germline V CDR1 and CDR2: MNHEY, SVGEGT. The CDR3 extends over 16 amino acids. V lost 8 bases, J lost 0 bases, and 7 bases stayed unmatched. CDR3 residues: CASAWDRGLNQETQYF. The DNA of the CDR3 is TGTGCCAGCGCATGGGACAGGGGGCTTAACCAAGAGACCCAGTACTTC.

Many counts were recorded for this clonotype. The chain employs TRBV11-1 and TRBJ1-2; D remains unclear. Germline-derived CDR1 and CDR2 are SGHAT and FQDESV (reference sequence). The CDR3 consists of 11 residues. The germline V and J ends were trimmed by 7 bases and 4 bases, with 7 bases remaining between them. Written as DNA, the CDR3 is TGTGCCAGCAAAGGACGCTATGGCTACACCTTC. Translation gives CASKGRYGYTF.

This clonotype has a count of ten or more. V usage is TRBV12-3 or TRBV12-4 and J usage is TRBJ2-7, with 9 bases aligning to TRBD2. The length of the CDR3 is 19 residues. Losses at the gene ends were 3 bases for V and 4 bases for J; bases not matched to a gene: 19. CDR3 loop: CASSFQPRGVLREGYEQYF. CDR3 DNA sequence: TGTGCCAGCAGTTTCCAACCCCGGGGTGTTCTGCGGGAGGGGTACGAGCAGTACTTC.

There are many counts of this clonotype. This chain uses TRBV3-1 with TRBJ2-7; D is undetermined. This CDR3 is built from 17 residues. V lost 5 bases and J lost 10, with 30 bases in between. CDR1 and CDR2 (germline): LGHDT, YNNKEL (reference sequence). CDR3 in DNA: TGTGCCAGCAGCTGTTTACGTCCCATTTCTTTCTCTGAGACTCAGTACTTC. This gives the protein CASSCLRPISFSETQYF.

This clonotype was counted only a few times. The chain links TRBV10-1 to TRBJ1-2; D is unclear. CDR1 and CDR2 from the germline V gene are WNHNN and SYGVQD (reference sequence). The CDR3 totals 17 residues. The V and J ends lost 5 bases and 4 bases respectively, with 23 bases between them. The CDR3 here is CASSQVVRSRKTYGYTF. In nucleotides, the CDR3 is TGCGCCAGCAGTCAAGTTGTAAGATCGCGAAAGACCTATGGCTACACCTTC.

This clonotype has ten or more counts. The CDR3 reads CATSDSSGRLNTGELFF. CDR3 DNA sequence: TGTGCCACCAGTGATAGTAGCGGGAGGCTTAACACCGGGGAGCTGTTTTTT. V gene TRBV24-1 combines with J gene TRBJ2-2; 10 bases are a match to TRBD2. CDR1 and CDR2 from the germline V gene are KGHDR and SFDVKD. V lost 3 bases, J lost 2 bases, and 5 bases stayed unmatched. The CDR3 length is 17 residues.

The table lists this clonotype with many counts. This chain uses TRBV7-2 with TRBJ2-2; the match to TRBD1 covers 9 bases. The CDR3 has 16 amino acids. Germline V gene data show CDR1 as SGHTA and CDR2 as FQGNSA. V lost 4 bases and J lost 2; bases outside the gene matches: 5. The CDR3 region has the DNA TGTGCCAGCAGCTCAACAGGGGGCTTTAACACCGGGGAGCTGTTTTTT. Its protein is CASSSTGGFNTGELFF.